The 19 T cell receptor beta chains below were found in one sample sequenced in a study of blood T cell repertoires in COVID-19. Sequencing was performed with immunoSEQ multiplex PCR; in TCRdb, only in-frame clones are kept and a portion is missing. Here the sample spans over 90,000 clones, more than 70% being singletons. Sequencing input: peripheral blood. All receptors derive from a woman older than 75 in a cohort sampled during active COVID-19.

The rearrangement links TRBV30 to TRBJ1-3, with D uncertain. The V gene lost 5 bases and the J gene lost 2 bases, with 10 bases spanning the gap. Germline V lookup: CDR1 GTSNPN, CDR2 SVGIG (reference sequence). The CDR3 has 13 residues. The CDR3 protein is CAWARETGNTIYF. The CDR3 coding sequence is TGTGCCTGGGCCCGGGAAACTGGAAACACCATATATTTT. The variable domain in full, completed from reference TRBV30 and TRBJ1-3, reads SQTIHQWPATLVQPVGSPLSLECTVEGTSNPNLYWYRQAAGRGLQLLFYSVGIGQISSEVPQNLSASRPQDRQFILSSKKLLLSDSGFYLCAWARETGNTIYFGEGSWLTVV.

The rearrangement joins TRBV7-2 to TRBJ2-2; TRBD2 aligns across 14 bases. CDR1 SGHTA and CDR2 FQGNSA come from the germline V gene. The CDR3 has 18 residues. The junction had 7 bases not matched to a gene; V was cut back by 6 bases and J by 1 base. CDR3 nucleotides: TGTGCCAGCAGACCGGGACTAGCGGGAGTTCGGAACACCGGGGAGCTGTTTTTT. Its translation: CASRPGLAGVRNTGELFF.

The J gene is TRBJ1-2, the V gene TRBV5-4; D is possibly TRBD1 (6 bases). The germline gives CDR1 SGHNT, CDR2 YYREEE (reference sequence). Trimming removed 4 bases from V and 2 bases from J, with 9 bases in between. CDR3 size: 13 residues. The CDR3 spells CASSAQGNYGYTF. The CDR3 nucleotides read TGTGCCAGCAGCGCACAGGGCAACTATGGCTACACCTTC.

The J gene is TRBJ1-2, the V gene TRBV18; D gene uncertain. CDR1 is KGHSH, CDR2 LQKENI, per germline. V was clipped by 3 bases and J by 5 bases, with 13 bases between them. The CDR3 totals 14 residues. Here the CDR3 DNA reads TGTGCCAGCTCACCGACCACGGACTCGTATGGCTACACCTTC. It encodes CASSPTTDSYGYTF.

Written as DNA, the CDR3 is TGTGCCAGCAGGACCGGGACAGGGACCTATGGCTACACCTTC. Its protein product is CASRTGTGTYGYTF. The chain is built from TRBV6-5 and TRBJ1-2; 9 bases agree with TRBD1. The germline CDR1 and CDR2 sequences are MNHEY and SVGAGI. Unmatched junction bases numbered 6, after V lost 6 bases and J lost 4 bases. The CDR3 consists of 14 residues.

This clone was observed a handful of times. V and J are TRBV6-1 and TRBJ2-3; 12 nucleotides agree with TRBD1. Per germline, CDR1 MNHNS and CDR2 SASEGT. V shed 3 bases, J shed 2 bases, and the junction held 6 bases outside the gene matches. This CDR3 has 17 residues. Here the CDR3 reads CASSDLGQGAITDTQYF. CDR3 coding DNA: TGTGCCAGCAGTGACTTGGGACAGGGGGCGATCACAGATACGCAGTATTTT.

This clone was detected only once. The rearrangement links TRBV18 to TRBJ1-1; 7 bases are shared with TRBD1. V lost 3 bases and J lost 0; bases outside the gene matches: 7. This CDR3 has 16 amino acids. The V gene's germline CDR1 is KGHSH and CDR2 LQKENI. As DNA, the CDR3 is TGTGCCAGCTCACCCCAGGGGGGTTTGGTGAACACTGAAGCTTTCTTT. Its protein product is CASSPQGGLVNTEAFF.

The chain joins TRBV18 to TRBJ2-3, with 7 nucleotides matching TRBD1. V lost 2 bases to trimming and J lost 7 bases; unmatched junction nucleotides: 21. Germline V CDR1 and CDR2: KGHSH, LQKENI. The CDR3 has 19 residues. CDR3 residues: CASSPTPTVLGQNSNTQYF. The DNA of the CDR3 is TGTGCCAGCTCACCAACACCGACCGTCCTGGGACAGAACTCAAATACGCAGTATTTT.

J is TRBJ2-5 and V is TRBV2, with D perhaps matching TRBD1 (6 bases). The V gene lost 6 bases and the J gene lost 5 bases, with 22 bases spanning the gap. CDR3 size: 16 residues. Germline-derived CDR1 and CDR2 are SNHLY and FYNNEI. CDR3 residues: CASSNRGTGRTETQYF. In DNA form, the CDR3 reads TGTGCCAGCAGCAACCGGGGTACAGGGCGTACGGAGACCCAGTACTTC. Filled out from reference TRBV2 and TRBJ2-5, the complete variable domain reads EPEVTQTPSHQVTQMGQEVILRCVPISNHLYFYWYRQILGQKVEFLVSFYNNEISEKSEIFDDQFSVERPDGSNFTLKIRSTKLEDSAMYFCASSNRGTGRTETQYFGPGTRLLVL.

The rearrangement joins TRBV5-6 to TRBJ2-5, with 8 bases identical to TRBD1. The CDR3 consists of 14 residues. Trimming removed 3 bases from V and 2 bases from J; junction bases left unmatched: 3. Germline values: CDR1 SGHDT, CDR2 YYEEEE. CDR3 in amino acids: CASSWTGTQETQYF. CDR3 nucleotides: TGTGCCAGCAGCTGGACAGGGACGCAAGAGACCCAGTACTTC.

V is TRBV28 and J is TRBJ1-3; 8 bases align to TRBD1. V lost 5 bases and J lost 4; bases outside the gene matches: 4. There are 14 residues in the CDR3. Germline assignment: CDR1 MDHEN and CDR2 SYDVKM. CDR3 sequence reads: CASSPGGGGNTIYF. The CDR3 coding sequence is TGTGCCAGCAGTCCAGGGGGCGGAGGAAACACCATATATTTT.

This clone came up a few times. This sequence joins TRBV7-9 and TRBJ1-6; D remains ambiguous. V dropped 1 base and J dropped 6 bases, with 16 bases sitting between them. The CDR3 consists of 17 residues. Germline CDR1 and CDR2: SEHNR and FQNEAQ (reference sequence). This chain's CDR3 is CASSLDVGAGLNSPLHF. DNA of the CDR3: TGTGCCAGCAGCTTAGATGTAGGTGCGGGTCTTAATTCACCCCTCCACTTT. Based on the CDR3 plus reference TRBV7-9 and TRBJ1-6, the full variable domain is DTGVSQNPRHKITKRGQNVTFRCDPISEHNRLYWYRQTLGQGPEFLTYFQNEAQLEKSRLLSDRFSAERPKGSFSTLEIQRTEQGDSAMYLCASSLDVGAGLNSPLHFGNGTRLTVT.

The V gene is TRBV6-5, the J gene TRBJ2-3; D perhaps matches TRBD2 (6 bases). Trimming cost V 6 bases and J 10 bases, with 17 bases left between them. Germline V gene data show CDR1 as MNHEY and CDR2 as SVGAGI. CDR3 length: 13 residues. The CDR3 reads CASRRDSRGAQYF. In DNA form, the CDR3 reads TGTGCCAGCAGGCGGGACTCGAGAGGAGCGCAGTATTTT.

The genes are TRBV14 and TRBJ1-4; D is perhaps TRBD1 (5 bases). CDR1 is SGHDN and CDR2 is FVKESK in the germline V gene. CDR3 size: 14 residues. The V end was cut by 1 base, the J end by 8 bases, with 11 bases between. The CDR3: CASSQGGVGEKLFF. CDR3 DNA: TGTGCCAGCAGCCAAGGGGGCGTGGGCGAAAAACTGTTTTTT.

This chain joins TRBV20-1 and TRBJ2-7; 7 bases align to TRBD2. Germline V CDR1 and CDR2: DFQATT, SNEGSKA (reference sequence). V lost 3 bases and J lost 6; bases outside the gene matches: 2. The CDR3 spans 11 residues. Here the CDR3 reads CSASGGGEQYF. The CDR3 coding sequence is TGCAGTGCTAGTGGCGGGGGCGAGCAGTACTTC.

The V and J genes are TRBV11-2 and TRBJ2-1, with 9 bases identical to TRBD2. V was pared by 4 bases and J by 0 bases, with 10 bases of the junction left unmatched. The length of the CDR3 is 18 residues. Germline CDR1 reads SGHAT; CDR2 reads FQNNGV. The CDR3 DNA reads as TGTGCCAGCAGCTCCTTGGGAGCTAGCGGGGTCTCCTACAATGAGCAGTTCTTC. Protein: CASSSLGASGVSYNEQFF.

The rearrangement uses TRBV6-2 or TRBV6-3 and TRBJ2-1; D may be TRBD2 (6 bases). V was trimmed by 0 bases and J by 8 bases, leaving 14 bases between them. This CDR3 contains 15 residues. CDR1 is MNHEY, CDR2 SVGEGT, per germline. CDR3 protein: CASSYSTESGDEQFF. CDR3 DNA: TGTGCCAGCAGTTACTCGACGGAATCGGGGGATGAGCAGTTCTTC.

The gene calls are TRBV19 and TRBJ2-1, with 10 bases fitting TRBD1. The ends lost 6 bases at V and 5 bases at J; junction bases unmatched: 7. Germline CDR1 and CDR2: LNHDA and SQIVND (reference sequence). The length of the CDR3 is 15 residues. This CDR3 reads CASRNRQGANNEQFF. Written as DNA, the CDR3 is TGTGCCAGTAGGAATAGACAGGGGGCCAACAATGAGCAGTTCTTC.

The V gene is TRBV10-3, the J gene TRBJ2-2, with unresolved D. V was trimmed by 0 bases and J by 3 bases, leaving 11 bases between them. In germline, CDR1 is ENHRY, CDR2 SYGVKD. The CDR3 loop spans 16 amino acids. CDR3 sequence: CAISESFPSDTGELFF. The DNA of the CDR3 is TGTGCCATCAGTGAGTCGTTCCCCTCGGACACCGGGGAGCTGTTTTTT.